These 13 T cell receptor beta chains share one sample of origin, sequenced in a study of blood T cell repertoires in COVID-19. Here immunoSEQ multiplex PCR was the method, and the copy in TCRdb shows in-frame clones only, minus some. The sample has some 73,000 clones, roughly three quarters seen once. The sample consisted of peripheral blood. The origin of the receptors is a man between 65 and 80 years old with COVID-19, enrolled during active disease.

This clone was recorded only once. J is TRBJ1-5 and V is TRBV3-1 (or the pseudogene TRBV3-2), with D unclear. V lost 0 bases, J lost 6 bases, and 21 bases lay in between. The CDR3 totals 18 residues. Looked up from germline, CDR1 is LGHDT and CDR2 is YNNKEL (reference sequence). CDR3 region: CASSQDLERVWLGQPQHF. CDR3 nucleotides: TGTGCCAGCAGCCAAGATCTTGAGAGGGTTTGGTTGGGTCAGCCCCAGCATTTT.

CDR3 residues: CASSPGQGSYEQYF. The CDR3 nucleotides are TGTGCCAGCTCACCGGGACAGGGATCTTACGAGCAGTACTTC. The chain carries TRBV18 and TRBJ2-7; 9 nucleotides match TRBD1. The V segment lost 3 bases and the J segment 4 bases; nucleotides outside the gene matches: 4. Germline V gene sequence: CDR1 KGHSH, CDR2 LQKENI. The CDR3 has 14 amino acids.

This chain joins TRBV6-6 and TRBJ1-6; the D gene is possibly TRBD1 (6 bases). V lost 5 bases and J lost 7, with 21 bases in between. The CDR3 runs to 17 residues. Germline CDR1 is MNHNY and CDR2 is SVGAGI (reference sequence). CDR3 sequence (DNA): TGTGCCAGCAGTCCCTTGGACAGCACTGTAAGAAATTCACCCCTCCACTTT. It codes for CASSPLDSTVRNSPLHF.

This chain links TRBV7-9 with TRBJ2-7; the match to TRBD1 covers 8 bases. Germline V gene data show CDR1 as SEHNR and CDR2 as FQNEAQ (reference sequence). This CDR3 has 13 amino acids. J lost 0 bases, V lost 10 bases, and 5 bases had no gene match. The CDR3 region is CATRTGGSYEQYF. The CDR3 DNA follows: TGTGCCACCCGAACAGGGGGCTCCTACGAGCAGTACTTC.

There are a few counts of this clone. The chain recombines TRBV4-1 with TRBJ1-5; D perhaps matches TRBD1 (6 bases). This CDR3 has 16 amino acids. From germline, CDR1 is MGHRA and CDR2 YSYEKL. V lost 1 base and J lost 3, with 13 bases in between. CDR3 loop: CASSQGTGKNNQPQHF. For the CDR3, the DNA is TGCGCCAGCAGCCAAGGAACAGGGAAAAACAATCAGCCCCAGCATTTT.

CDR3 in DNA: TGTGCCAGCAGTTGGATCGGAGACAAACTGTTTTTT. Its protein is CASSWIGDKLFF. This chain uses TRBV28 with TRBJ1-4; D is unclear. The V end was cut by 4 bases, the J end by 11 bases, with 11 bases between. Germline CDR1 and CDR2: MDHEN and SYDVKM. CDR3 length: 12 amino acids.

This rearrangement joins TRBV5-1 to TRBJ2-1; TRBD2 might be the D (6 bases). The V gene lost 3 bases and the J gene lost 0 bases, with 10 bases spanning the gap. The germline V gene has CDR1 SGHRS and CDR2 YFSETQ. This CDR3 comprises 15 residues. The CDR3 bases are TGCGCCAGCAGCTCCGGGAGCGGCTCCTACAATGAGCAGTTCTTC. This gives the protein CASSSGSGSYNEQFF. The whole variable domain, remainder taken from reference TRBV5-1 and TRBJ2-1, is KAGVTQTPRYLIKTRGQQVTLSCSPISGHRSVSWYQQTPGQGLQFLFEYFSETQRNKGNFPGRFSGRQFSNSRSEMNVSTLELGDSALYLCASSSGSGSYNEQFFGPGTRLTVL.

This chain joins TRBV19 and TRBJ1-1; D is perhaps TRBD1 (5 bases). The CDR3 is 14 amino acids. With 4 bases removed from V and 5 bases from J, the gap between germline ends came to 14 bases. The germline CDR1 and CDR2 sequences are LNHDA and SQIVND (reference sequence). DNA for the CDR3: TGTGCCAGTAGTACTCAGGGTTTTGGGACTGAAGCTTTCTTT. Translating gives CASSTQGFGTEAFF.

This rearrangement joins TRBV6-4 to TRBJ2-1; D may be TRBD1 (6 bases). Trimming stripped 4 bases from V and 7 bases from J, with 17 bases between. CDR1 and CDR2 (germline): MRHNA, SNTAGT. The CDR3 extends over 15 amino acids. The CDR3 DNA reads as TGTGCCAGCAGTGCGGGTAGCGCAGGGGCGAATGAGCAGTTCTTC. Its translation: CASSAGSAGANEQFF.

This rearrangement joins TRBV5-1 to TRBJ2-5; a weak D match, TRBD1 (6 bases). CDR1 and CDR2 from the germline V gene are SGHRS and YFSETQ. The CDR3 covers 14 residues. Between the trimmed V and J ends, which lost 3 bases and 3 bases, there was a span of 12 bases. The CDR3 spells CASSSETGKETQYF. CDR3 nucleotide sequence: TGCGCCAGCAGCTCCGAAACAGGGAAAGAGACCCAGTACTTC.

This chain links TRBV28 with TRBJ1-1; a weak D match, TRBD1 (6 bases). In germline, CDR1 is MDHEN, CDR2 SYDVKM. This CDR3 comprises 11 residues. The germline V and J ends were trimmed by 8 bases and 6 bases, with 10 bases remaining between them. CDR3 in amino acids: CASGQTPEAFF. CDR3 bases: TGTGCCAGCGGACAGACCCCTGAAGCTTTCTTT.

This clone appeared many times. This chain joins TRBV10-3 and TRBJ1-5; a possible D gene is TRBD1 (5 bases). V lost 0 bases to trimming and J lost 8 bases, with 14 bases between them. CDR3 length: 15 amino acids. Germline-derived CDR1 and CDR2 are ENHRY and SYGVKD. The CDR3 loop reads CAISESSGHGEPQHF. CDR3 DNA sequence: TGTGCCATCAGTGAGTCATCAGGACACGGTGAGCCCCAGCATTTT.

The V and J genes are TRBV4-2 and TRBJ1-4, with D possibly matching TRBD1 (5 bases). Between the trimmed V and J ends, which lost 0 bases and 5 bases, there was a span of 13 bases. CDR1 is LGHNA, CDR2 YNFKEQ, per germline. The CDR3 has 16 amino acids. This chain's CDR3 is CASSQDMGGKNEKLFF. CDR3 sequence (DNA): TGTGCCAGCAGCCAAGATATGGGGGGGAAAAATGAAAAACTGTTTTTT.